This TCR beta chain is drawn from a study of OX40 agonist ivuxolimab in advanced cancers. Overall study context: The study treated patients with ivuxolimab, an agonistic anti-OX40 (CD134) antibody. At 0.01 to 10 mg/kg, ivuxolimab was administered intravenously to patients every 2 weeks. Dose-escalation patients had hepatocellular carcinoma, melanoma, renal cell or head and neck cancer. Study-wide results and limits: The antigens recognized by the expanded peripheral T cells, that is their antigen specificity, were not determined.

TCRdb's table, derived via immunoSEQ multiplex PCR, lists solely in-frame clones and lacks some. The repertoire includes tens of thousands of clones, roughly nine tenths of them detected once, and 0.76% sits in the top ten. A note on this clone: Its target is not known.

This CDR3 contains 11 residues. Germline lookup yields CDR1 SNHLY and CDR2 FYNNEI. Trimming cost V 5 bases and J 4 bases, with 6 bases left between them. The source material was CD4+ or CD8+ T cells sorted from blood, sampled in a trial of the OX40 agonist ivuxolimab. The chain couples TRBV2 to TRBJ2-7; D uncertain. The sequence was collected from an adult with an advanced solid tumor such as melanoma, head and neck, liver or kidney cancer. The CDR3 DNA reads TGTGCCAGCAGTCTCAGTTACGAGCAGTACTTC. Residues: CASSLSYEQYF.